Listed here are 22 T cell receptor beta chains from one sample, sequenced in a study of blood T cell repertoires in COVID-19. Here immunoSEQ multiplex PCR was the method, and the copy in TCRdb shows in-frame clones only, minus some. Of 65,000 to 95,000 clones listed, about 83% are singletons. Sequenced: peripheral blood. The receptor source for this set is a man aged 25-40 years with acute or convalescent COVID-19.

The V call is TRBV28, the J call TRBJ1-5; D is undetermined. In germline, CDR1 is MDHEN, CDR2 SYDVKM. The V end was cut by 5 bases, the J end by 2 bases, with 10 bases between. The CDR3 extends over 14 amino acids. The CDR3 here is CASSPRGGNQPQHF. CDR3 DNA sequence: TGTGCCAGCAGTCCCCGAGGAGGCAATCAGCCCCAGCATTTT.

The chain uses TRBV29-1 and TRBJ2-1, with 7 bases that match TRBD2. Germline V CDR1 and CDR2: SQVTM, ANQGSEA. Trimming took 5 bases from V and 9 from J; bases not matched to a gene: 1. CDR3 length: 10 amino acids. The DNA of the CDR3 is TGCAGCGTTAAGCGGGGTGAGCAGTTCTTC. Encoded protein: CSVKRGEQFF.

This sequence joins TRBV2 and TRBJ2-3, with D possibly matching TRBD1 (5 bases). Germline values: CDR1 SNHLY, CDR2 FYNNEI. This CDR3 is 16 amino acids long. V lost 3 bases to trimming and J lost 5 bases, with 18 bases between them. The DNA for the CDR3 is TGTGCCAGCAGTGAGTGGGGCCTGCAGACCGGAGATACGCAGTATTTT. Its protein is CASSEWGLQTGDTQYF. Full variable domain (missing parts from reference TRBV2 and TRBJ2-3): EPEVTQTPSHQVTQMGQEVILRCVPISNHLYFYWYRQILGQKVEFLVSFYNNEISEKSEIFDDQFSVERPDGSNFTLKIRSTKLEDSAMYFCASSEWGLQTGDTQYFGPGTRLTVL.

This chain links TRBV10-2 with TRBJ2-7; possible D gene TRBD1, 6 bases. CDR3 length: 14 residues. CDR1 is WSHSY and CDR2 is SAAADI in the germline V gene. The V gene lost 4 bases and the J gene lost 6 bases, with 16 bases spanning the gap. The CDR3 protein is CASSVGQKVSEQYF. The CDR3 DNA reads as TGCGCCAGCAGTGTCGGACAGAAGGTGTCCGAGCAGTACTTC.

This clone was found once. The chain carries TRBV19 and TRBJ1-5; 7 bases agree with TRBD1. This CDR3 is built from 14 residues. CDR1 is LNHDA, CDR2 SQIVND, per germline (reference sequence). V was pared by 6 bases and J by 5 bases, with 7 bases of the junction left unmatched. The CDR3 region is CASRGAGGHQPQHF. The CDR3 region has the DNA TGTGCCAGTAGGGGGGCAGGGGGGCATCAGCCCCAGCATTTT.

The J gene is TRBJ2-6, the V gene TRBV28; D is perhaps TRBD1 (6 bases). Looked up from germline, CDR1 is MDHEN and CDR2 is SYDVKM. The CDR3 length is 16 residues. V was trimmed by 6 bases and J by 0 bases, leaving 12 bases between them. CDR3 DNA sequence: TGTGCCAGCAGCAGGGACACCCACTCTGGGGCCAACGTCCTGACTTTC. Amino acid sequence: CASSRDTHSGANVLTF.

The J gene is TRBJ2-7, the V gene TRBV16; TRBD2 aligns across 7 bases. Germline CDR1 is KGHSY and CDR2 is FQNENV. The trim removed 0 bases at V and 4 bases at J, leaving 3 bases unmatched. The CDR3 totals 14 residues. CDR3 protein: CASSQSWGGYEQYF. CDR3 coding DNA: TGTGCCAGCAGCCAATCTTGGGGGGGATACGAGCAGTACTTC.

V gene TRBV6-5 combines with J gene TRBJ2-7, with 13 nucleotides matching TRBD2. This CDR3 has 14 amino acids. Germline-derived CDR1 and CDR2 are MNHEY and SVGAGI. The ends lost 7 bases at V and 4 bases at J; junction bases unmatched: 4. CDR3 sequence: CASTGLAGEYEQYF. Here the CDR3 DNA reads TGTGCCAGCACCGGACTAGCGGGAGAATACGAGCAGTACTTC.

The chain is built from TRBV6-5 and TRBJ2-1; TRBD2 might be the D (5 bases). Germline CDR1 is MNHEY and CDR2 is SVGAGI. The V and J ends lost 8 bases and 9 bases respectively, with 17 bases between them. The CDR3 is 13 amino acids. The CDR3 sequence: CASRDRDSIEQFF. CDR3 nucleotides: TGTGCCAGCCGCGATCGGGATTCTATTGAGCAGTTCTTC.

The rearrangement joins TRBV28 to TRBJ2-3, with 9 bases that match TRBD2. The CDR3 loop spans 16 amino acids. Germline V gives CDR1 MDHEN, CDR2 SYDVKM. V shed 4 bases and J 7 bases; nucleotides not matched to a gene: 12. The CDR3, as DNA: TGTGCCAGCAGTTCCTCGACCTCTAGCGGGATGAATACGCAGTATTTT. As protein: CASSSSTSSGMNTQYF.

For the CDR3, the DNA is TGCGCCAGCAGCCAAGATCGGGGGGACTCGGGCACAGATACGCAGTATTTT. This encodes CASSQDRGDSGTDTQYF. The chain is built from TRBV4-3 and TRBJ2-3; 7 bases agree with TRBD2. From germline, CDR1 is LGHNA and CDR2 YSLEER. This CDR3 contains 17 residues. V was clipped by 0 bases and J by 1 base; unmatched bases: 7.

V gene TRBV11-2 combines with J gene TRBJ2-1; maybe TRBD2 (6 bases). The germline gives CDR1 SGHAT, CDR2 FQNNGV. V shed 0 bases and J shed 7 bases, with 13 bases lying between them. The CDR3 runs to 15 residues. The CDR3 loop is CASSLDVAGRNEQFF. In DNA form, the CDR3 reads TGTGCCAGCAGCTTAGATGTAGCAGGGAGGAATGAGCAGTTCTTC.

The CDR3 DNA is TGTGCCAGCAGCTCTAATGGGGCAAAGGGCGAGCAGTACTTC. Its protein product is CASSSNGAKGEQYF. This sequence joins TRBV7-9 and TRBJ2-7; D is perhaps TRBD1 (5 bases). V dropped 4 bases and J dropped 6 bases, with 16 bases sitting between them. CDR1 and CDR2 from the germline V gene are SEHNR and FQNEAQ (reference sequence). This CDR3 comprises 14 residues.

This chain links TRBV7-8 with TRBJ2-5; 7 bases agree with TRBD1. V lost 5 bases, J lost 1 base, and 4 bases stayed unmatched. The CDR3 consists of 14 residues. Germline V gives CDR1 SGHVS, CDR2 FQNEAQ. The CDR3 region has the DNA TGTGCCAGCAGCGTAACAGGGGCCCAAGAGACCCAGTACTTC. Its translation is CASSVTGAQETQYF. The full variable domain, rest sourced from reference TRBV7-8 and TRBJ2-5, is GAGVSQSPRYKVAKRGQDVALRCDPISGHVSLFWYQQALGQGPEFLTYFQNEAQLDKSGLPSDRFFAERPEGSVSTLKIQRTQQEDSAVYLCASSVTGAQETQYFGPGTRLLVL.

This clone appeared a single time. This sequence joins TRBV19 and TRBJ1-5; D possibly corresponds to TRBD1 (6 bases). The V end was cut by 6 bases, the J end by 2 bases, with 14 bases between. The germline gives CDR1 LNHDA, CDR2 SQIVND (reference sequence). The CDR3 runs 15 residues. CDR3: CASRFTGSGNQPQHF. The DNA for the CDR3 is TGTGCCAGTAGATTTACAGGGTCGGGCAATCAGCCCCAGCATTTT.

V gene TRBV7-2 combines with J gene TRBJ1-1; no reliable D call. Germline-derived CDR1 and CDR2 are SGHTA and FQGNSA. This CDR3 is 15 amino acids long. Trimming removed 2 bases at V and 0 bases at J, with 10 bases between. The CDR3: CASSLIGSLNTEAFF. DNA for the CDR3: TGTGCCAGCAGCTTAATCGGTTCATTGAACACTGAAGCTTTCTTT.

This clone was found many times. The V call is TRBV4-1, the J call TRBJ2-7; possibly TRBD2 for D (6 bases). The germline V gene has CDR1 MGHRA and CDR2 YSYEKL. V lost 0 bases and J lost 2, with 11 bases in between. The length of the CDR3 is 15 residues. Here the CDR3 DNA reads TGCGCCAGCAGCCAAGATCGCGGGACTCCCTACGAGCAGTACTTC. Its translation is CASSQDRGTPYEQYF.

The chain recombines TRBV5-8 with TRBJ2-1, with 7 bases fitting TRBD2. After removal of 3 bases from V and 10 bases from J, the junction contained 16 bases not matched to a gene. CDR1 is SGHTS and CDR2 is YDEGEE in the germline V gene. The CDR3 is made up of 16 amino acids. For the CDR3, the DNA is TGTGCCAGCAGCTCCTTAAGCGGGACCCACTCGAAGGAGCAGTTCTTC. Protein product: CASSSLSGTHSKEQFF.

This rearrangement joins TRBV7-6 to TRBJ2-2; TRBD1 agrees at 12 bases. The CDR3 has 19 residues. CDR1 and CDR2 from the germline V gene are SGHVS and FNYEAQ. After removal of 5 bases from V and 6 bases from J, the junction contained 16 bases not matched to a gene. The CDR3 sequence: CASSPVPGQGASMAGELFF. The CDR3 bases are TGTGCCAGCAGCCCCGTCCCGGGACAGGGGGCGTCAATGGCCGGGGAGCTGTTTTTT.

V gene TRBV30 combines with J gene TRBJ1-6; D is perhaps TRBD1 (6 bases). Germline V gives CDR1 GTSNPN, CDR2 SVGIG (reference sequence). The CDR3 has 16 residues. V shed 0 bases and J shed 8 bases, with 17 bases lying between them. The chain's CDR3 is CAWSVVRGKQHSPLHF. In DNA, the CDR3 is TGTGCCTGGAGTGTAGTCAGGGGCAAACAGCATTCACCCCTCCACTTT.

This rearrangement joins TRBV6-5 to TRBJ1-6, with a possible D match to TRBD1 (6 bases). The CDR3 has 15 amino acids. Germline V gives CDR1 MNHEY, CDR2 SVGAGI. V was trimmed by 10 bases and J by 7 bases, leaving 20 bases between them. The CDR3 loop is CAIPFRDILNSPLHF. The CDR3 DNA sequence: TGTGCCATCCCATTCCGGGACATTCTCAATTCACCCCTCCACTTT.

The CDR3 DNA follows: TGTGCCAGCAGCTTAATATACAGCGGGAGGTCGGATACGCAGTATTTT. This sequence encodes CASSLIYSGRSDTQYF. V and J are TRBV11-2 and TRBJ2-3, with 9 bases matching TRBD2. The CDR3 has 16 residues. J gave up 6 bases and V 2 bases, and 9 bases lay outside the gene matches. The germline CDR1 and CDR2 sequences are SGHAT and FQNNGV.